One sample yielded the 6 T cell receptor beta chains listed below, sequenced in a study of blood T cell repertoires in COVID-19. Libraries were prepared by immunoSEQ multiplex PCR; TCRdb keeps only in-frame clonotypes and omits some of them. The table includes about 270,000 clones, 70% to 90% detected once. Sequences were obtained from peripheral blood. These receptors all come from a woman younger than 45 with COVID-19, enrolled during active disease.

The chain has TRBV6-5 and TRBJ1-2; D unresolved. Germline CDR1 MNHEY, CDR2 SVGAGI. The CDR3 extends over 14 amino acids. Trimming took off 0 bases at V and 1 base at J, with 6 bases between the two ends. CDR3 amino acids: CASSYSNINYGYTF. The CDR3 coding sequence is TGTGCCAGCAGTTACTCGAACATTAACTATGGCTACACCTTC.

This chain joins TRBV27 and TRBJ2-1; weak D call: TRBD1 (6 bases). This CDR3 has 15 amino acids. V lost 6 bases, J lost 4 bases, and 16 bases lay in between. The germline V gene encodes CDR1 MNHEY and CDR2 SMNVEV (reference sequence). CDR3 bases: TGTGCCAGCAGGCTTTTCCCCACAGGGTACAATGAGCAGTTCTTC. Translating it yields CASRLFPTGYNEQFF.

In regard to this clone: The DNA is omitted, as the CDR3 cannot be located on it reliably, and the CDR3 follows TCRdb's listing. The V and J genes are TRBV12-3 or TRBV12-4 and TRBJ2-7; the tabulated D call, TRBD2, remains unverified against the DNA. The CDR3 adds up to 13 amino acids, both ends counted. CDR3 sequence reads: CASSFGEGGEQYF.

This clone was seen more than once but under ten times. The CDR3 DNA reads TGCGCCAGCAGCCAAGGGTCTAGCGGGGGGACCTACGAGCAGTACTTC. Translated: CASSQGSSGGTYEQYF. V gene TRBV4-1 combines with J gene TRBJ2-7; TRBD2 matches at 11 bases. The length of the CDR3 is 16 residues. Germline V gene sequence: CDR1 MGHRA, CDR2 YSYEKL. V was pared by 1 base and J by 2 bases, with 4 bases of the junction left unmatched.

In this sample, this clone turned up once. This chain joins TRBV5-6 and TRBJ1-2; D uncertain. CDR1 SGHDT and CDR2 YYEEEE come from the germline V gene. V lost 1 base to trimming and J lost 5 bases, with 6 bases between them. The CDR3 is 12 amino acids. CDR3 bases: TGTGCCAGCAGCTTGTTCCGGTATGGCTACACCTTC. Its protein product is CASSLFRYGYTF.

The chain employs TRBV19 and TRBJ1-2; D uncertain. The CDR3 runs 15 residues. CDR1 and CDR2 from the germline V gene are LNHDA and SQIVND (reference sequence). V gave up 5 bases and J gave up 0 bases, with 13 bases separating them. CDR3 residues: CASSPAGQTNYGYTF. CDR3 in DNA: TGTGCCAGTAGTCCGGCGGGCCAGACTAACTATGGCTACACCTTC. Complete variable domain (other parts from reference TRBV19 and TRBJ1-2): DGGITQSPKYLFRKEGQNVTLSCEQNLNHDAMYWYRQDPGQGLRLIYYSQIVNDFQKGDIAEGYSVSREKKESFPLTVTSAQKNPTAFYLCASSPAGQTNYGYTFGSGTRLTVV.